This TCR beta chain was recovered during a study of blood T cell repertoires in COVID-19. Study context: Some COVID-19 samples were acute and others convalescent; all came from the United States, Italy and Spain.

The CDR3 covers 12 residues. Germline V gene sequence: CDR1 SQVTM, CDR2 ANQGSEA. V trimming: 7 bases; J trimming: 4 bases; junction bases outside the gene matches: 4. TCRdb keeps only in-frame clones here, not all; method: immunoSEQ multiplex PCR. The table has roughly 43,000 clones, more than 65% seen once. This chain joins TRBV29-1 and TRBJ2-1, with TRBD1 identical over 7 bases. Sequencing used peripheral blood. The receptor comes from a woman aged 55-69 years with acute or convalescent COVID-19. This chain's CDR3 is CSGGTVYNEQFF. In DNA, the CDR3 is TGCAGCGGGGGGACAGTGTACAATGAGCAGTTCTTC.